This entry is about one T cell receptor (beta chain). Its antigen is still unknown. Relative to the germline gene, one junction end is altered; a read error may explain this. The data originate from a study of T cell repertoires in cytomegalovirus infection. Across the whole study: The public TCR beta signatures pointed to both CMV infection and matching HLA type.

General observations from the study: The ex vivo response showed dominance by HLA-C-restricted CMV-specific TCR beta clonotypes. CMV carriers with the relevant HLA were identified by cumulative public TCR beta family frequency.

TCRdb reanalysed the reads using MiXCR and keeps one entry per CDR3 protein. Counted here are 7,500 to 9,000 distinct CDR3 sequences, under 55% occurring once; the ten biggest clones make up approximately 75%. Germline V gives CDR1 LGHNT, CDR2 FRNRAP. The CDR3 has 19 amino acids. The clonotype originates from a human donor in good health (CMV status not recorded). Some clones in this sample may be carry-over from other donors' samples. The gene calls are TRBV12-5 and TRBJ2-1, with D unresolved. The specimen was PBMCs, sequenced either directly or after in vitro stimulation (not recorded which). The CDR3 DNA is TGTGCTAGTGGTTTTGTATCGGTAATAGTGGCCGTCCCCTACCATGAGCAGTTCTTC. Its translation is CASGFVSVIVAVPYHEQFF.